This TCR beta chain was obtained from a study of blood T cell repertoires in COVID-19. In the study's own analysis: Amplification of reference gene primers provided the estimated nucleated cell counts. The assay was immunoSEQ multiplex PCR, and TCRdb's table has in-frame clones only and misses some. For V, J and clone size, that table is used; D and trimming come from the DNA. This table holds fewer than 400,000 clones, around 90% found once. V lost 8 bases and J 5 bases, leaving 12 bases between the germline ends. Germline CDR1 is SNHLY and CDR2 is FYNNEI. CDR3 length: 12 amino acids. Participants were aged 18 to 89 years, lived in roughly 25 US areas, and enrolled virtually. Donors were grouped by their self-reported clinical history.

Sequences were obtained from PBMCs or T cells enriched from blood (not recorded which). The gene calls are TRBV2 and TRBJ1-1; no definite D call. The receptor was isolated from a woman in her thirties who had recovered from COVID-19. CDR3 DNA sequence: TGTGCCAGCCGCAAGACGGGTACTGAAGCTTTCTTT. As protein: CASRKTGTEAFF.